This entry is about one T cell receptor beta chain. This clone has more than one count but fewer than ten. This receptor's antigen is unknown. Per-base qualities were not stored, and no clone one base away is much larger. The donors were healthy, HIV-negative adults who had no recently reported acute infections or vaccinations. Every donor was a Caucasian adult residing in Nashville, Tennessee, USA. CD4+ T cells were enriched by magnetic negative selection, after which naive cells were positively selected on CD45RA and the negative fraction was taken as the memory subset. Blood was collected by leukapheresis, and PBMCs were isolated by Ficoll-Histopaque density gradient centrifugation and then cryopreserved in liquid nitrogen vapor phase. Analytical flow cytometry was used to check the purity and quantity of each magnetically sorted T cell population. From each sorted fraction, genomic DNA was isolated and quantified by UV absorbance on a Nanodrop 2000c.

The germline V gene encodes CDR1 MNHNY and CDR2 SVGAGI (reference sequence). V is trimmed back by 6 bases and J by 1 base, and the junction contains 4 bases that no gene match accounts for. The CDR3 covers 14 residues, taking in both the cysteine and the phenylalanine. Only the CDR3 DNA is retained, 42 bases long and in frame from the first base. The data originate from a study of shared clonotypes between healthy human individuals (dated by TCRdb to about 2020). Background for the entire study: The cohort included a few men and two women between 18 and 49 years of age. Blood TCR repertoires of five healthy adults were deeply sequenced to estimate repertoire size and the extent of clonotype sharing between individuals. Libraries were prepared and TCR repertoires were sequenced by different laboratories using diverse techniques, in order to increase sequencing depth and limit assay-specific biases. Leukapheresis yielded between about 0.85 and 9 billion PBMCs per donor. For each donor, CD4 naive and CD4 memory were each run on three plates, CD8 naive on two plates, and CD8 memory on one plate. General study outcomes and caveats: Naive subsets generally had larger estimated clonotype richness than memory subsets did. Incomplete sequencing was indicated by rarefaction of sorted-subset datasets, despite the large sequencing depth. Higher generation probabilities were observed for clonotypes shared by all four sorted-subset donors than for non-shared clonotypes. Sharing across a few donors was observed for approximately 5% of naive CD4, over 3% of naive CD8, roughly 2.4% of memory CD4, and about 0.39% of memory CD8 clonotypes. The small number of donors limited the genetic and exposure-history diversity represented. Only blood was sampled, and tissue TCR repertoires likely differ from those in blood. Pairwise subsampling led to the expectation that sequencing depth would affect the degree of clonotype sharing among donors.

Using the deep immunoSEQ assay, multiplex PCR amplified TCR CDR3 regions from genomic DNA. Extracted genomic DNA from each cell subset was distributed evenly across all wells of several immunoSEQ 96-well plates, and each plate was treated as a replicate. For sorted subsets, each replicate PCR was loaded with about 0.2 ug genomic DNA, equivalent to about 30,000 T cell genomes. The purified libraries were quantified using a Qubit 3.0 fluorometer, sized with a Bioanalyzer 2100, and then quantified again using the KAPA Library Quantification kit. Every immunoSEQ 96-well plate was sequenced on a separate single-read 150-cycle Illumina NextSeq 550 flow cell. The study's processing was this. The immunoSEQ output contained only junctional sequences without quality scores, so filtering could not match that applied to full-length reads. Sequences were annotated with PyIR, a Python wrapper for IgBLAST v1.9, using IMGT germline references to assign V/J genes and CDR3. Any read was removed if the V/J assignment was weak (E-value above 1e-6), the CDR3 was missing, or the read contained stop codons, out-of-frame junctions, or ambiguous translated residues. A V3J clonotype was defined by an identical inferred V gene, J gene, and CDR3 amino acid sequence. To compute the percentage overlap between repertoires, the number of shared unique clonotypes was divided by the size of the smaller repertoire. Richness of each repertoire was evaluated using RTK rarefaction, the Chao1 estimator, and Recon v2.1 estimates of unobserved clonotypes. Generation probabilities were computed with OLGA for all TCRbeta clonotypes obtained by the gDNA method from several donors. In its TCRdb copy, this immuneACCESS table keeps in-frame sequences only and misses some clones. Where compared with another copy, unresolved V genes explain less than half of these, and the others have no known cause. D and trimming were read from the DNA, whereas the V and J calls and clone size are those reported in that table. For this sample the table gives over a million clones, of which about four fifths were detected only once. The ten largest account for 0.6% to 0.7% of the sample.

The rearrangement combines TRBV6-6 with TRBJ2-5; TRBD1 fits 8 bases in the junction. The sequenced material came from memory CD4+ T cells from PBMCs. What this sample's cell subset or site label stands for: CD45RA-negative fraction. The sequence came from a man younger than 35 in good health. Some clones in this sample may be carry-over from other donors' samples. The nucleotide sequence reads TGTGCCAGCAGCGACAGGGGAACCCAAGAGACCCAGTACTTC. The resulting protein is CASSDRGTQETQYF.